A single sample gave rise to the 9 T cell receptor beta chains below, sequenced in a study of technical replicates of blood from a few donors. Clones were read by immunoSEQ multiplex PCR, and TCRdb kept only the in-frame ones, dropping some. The sample carries 75,000 to 100,000 clones, roughly 94% recorded once. The sequenced sample was T cells isolated from PBMCs. The receptor source for this set is a human donor in good health.

V is TRBV7-6 and J is TRBJ2-7; 10 nucleotides line up with TRBD2. Trimming cost V 1 base and J 5 bases; bases outside gene matches: 14. Germline V gene sequence: CDR1 SGHVS, CDR2 FNYEAQ. The CDR3 length is 18 residues. The chain's CDR3 is CASSLDSAGGDMGDEQYF. CDR3 DNA: TGTGCCAGCAGCTTAGACTCAGCGGGAGGGGATATGGGCGACGAGCAGTACTTC.

The chain uses TRBV2 and TRBJ2-4; 10 bases match TRBD1. The CDR3 sequence is 14 residues long. Germline V lookup: CDR1 SNHLY, CDR2 FYNNEI. V dropped 7 bases and J dropped 4; count of bases not matched to a gene: 4. The CDR3 nucleotides are TGTGCCAGCAATGGGGACAGGGGTAAAAACATTCAGTACTTC. Its protein product is CASNGDRGKNIQYF.

V gene TRBV14 combines with J gene TRBJ2-1; 12 bases are a match to TRBD2. This CDR3 spans 20 amino acids. Germline V gene sequence: CDR1 SGHDN, CDR2 FVKESK. V lost 5 bases and J lost 4; bases outside the gene matches: 18. As DNA, the CDR3 is TGTGCCAGCAGCACCGATGGGGCACCCGGACTAGCGGGACCTTACAATGAGCAGTTCTTC. Its protein product is CASSTDGAPGLAGPYNEQFF.

This chain uses TRBV7-9 with TRBJ1-3; no clear D gene. Germline CDR1 and CDR2: SEHNR and FQNEAQ (reference sequence). V was clipped by 1 base and J by 1 base, with 11 bases between them. The CDR3 covers 16 residues. CDR3 sequence: CASSLGQARSGNTIYF. DNA of the CDR3: TGTGCCAGCAGCTTAGGTCAGGCGAGATCTGGAAACACCATATATTTT.

The rearrangement links TRBV6-6 to TRBJ2-7; 10 bases map to TRBD2. Trimming took 8 bases from V and 5 from J; bases not matched to a gene: 12. The CDR3 has 15 residues. Per germline, CDR1 MNHNY and CDR2 SVGAGI (reference sequence). CDR3 sequence: CASRGGLAGANEQYF. For the CDR3, the DNA is TGTGCCAGCCGCGGGGGGCTAGCGGGGGCGAACGAGCAGTACTTC.

The V gene is TRBV7-2, the J gene TRBJ2-7; 8 bases map to TRBD2. The germline CDR1 and CDR2 sequences are SGHTA and FQGNSA. The V gene end was trimmed by 6 bases and the J gene end by 8 bases; junction bases not matched to a gene: 15. The CDR3 is 15 amino acids. The CDR3 is CASRDGRAKVVQQYF. Written as DNA, the CDR3 is TGTGCCAGCAGGGACGGGAGGGCCAAAGTGGTACAGCAGTACTTC.

This clone was seen a handful of times. The chain is built from TRBV18 and TRBJ1-1; D may be TRBD1 (5 bases). Germline values: CDR1 KGHSH, CDR2 LQKENI. Trimming removed 5 bases from V and 1 base from J, with 8 bases in between. The CDR3 runs to 13 residues. The CDR3 DNA reads TGTGCCAGCTCATTACAGGCGAACACTGAAGCTTTCTTT. Translation gives CASSLQANTEAFF. Using reference TRBV18 and TRBJ1-1 for the parts outside the CDR3, the full variable domain is NAGVMQNPRHLVRRRGQEARLRCSPMKGHSHVYWYRQLPEEGLKFMVYLQKENIIDESGMPKERFSAEFPKEGPSILRIQQVVRGDSAAYFCASSLQANTEAFFGQGTRLTVV.

The chain joins TRBV6-5 to TRBJ2-7, with TRBD1 matching 7 bases. V lost 2 bases and J lost 2; bases outside the gene matches: 3. Germline CDR1 reads MNHEY; CDR2 reads SVGAGI. This CDR3 has 14 residues. CDR3 amino acids: CASSYNRGPYEQYF. The CDR3 nucleotides are TGTGCCAGCAGTTACAACAGGGGTCCCTACGAGCAGTACTTC.

The V call is TRBV10-3, the J call TRBJ2-5; 9 bases match TRBD1. Germline CDR1 is ENHRY and CDR2 is SYGVKD. After removal of 4 bases from V and 1 base from J, the junction contained 10 bases not matched to a gene. The CDR3 sequence is 17 residues long. The CDR3 is CAISARTGDFFQETQYF. The CDR3 nucleotides are TGTGCCATCAGTGCAAGGACAGGGGACTTTTTCCAAGAGACCCAGTACTTC.